This is a list of T cell receptor beta chains from one sample in a study of cytomegalovirus exposure and HLA in healthy donors. Measured with immunoSEQ multiplex PCR; TCRdb has only the in-frame clones, and not every one. The sample lists around 240,000 clones; 85% to 90% were seen once. Sequencing input: PBMCs. The receptor source for this set is a woman in her late teens or twenties in good health and CMV-seronegative. Each CDR3 is given with its conserved first and last residue. The D gene is left open where the match is weak. The size entry is marked missing in some rows and otherwise reads once, few, many or a size class.

clone size: once
D gene: .
V gene: TRBV18
J gene: TRBJ2-3
CDR3 protein: CASSLYVAGTDTQYF
CDR3 DNA: TGTGCCAGCTCACTCTACGTGGCGGGGACAGATACGCAGTATTTT

clone size: .
D gene: TRBD1
V gene: TRBV28
J gene: TRBJ1-2
CDR3 protein: CASSFGGQGGGYTF
CDR3 DNA: TGTGCCAGCAGTTTCGGGGGACAGGGGGGAGGCTACACCTTC

clone size: .
D gene: TRBD1
V gene: TRBV27
J gene: TRBJ1-2
CDR3 protein: CASSLRQGWEGYTF
CDR3 DNA: TGTGCCAGCAGTTTACGACAGGGATGGGAAGGCTACACCTTC

clone size: few
D gene: .
V gene: TRBV2
J gene: TRBJ1-2
CDR3 protein: CASSATRTIYGYTF
CDR3 DNA: TGTGCCAGCAGCGCCACACGCACGATCTATGGCTACACCTTC

clone size: few
D gene: .
V gene: TRBV6-5
J gene: TRBJ1-2
CDR3 protein: CASTPAGNYGYTF
CDR3 DNA: TGTGCCAGCACCCCTGCGGGAAACTATGGCTACACCTTC

clone size: .
D gene: TRBD1
V gene: TRBV25-1
J gene: TRBJ2-1
CDR3 protein: CASSEDRGYNEQFF
CDR3 DNA: TGTGCCAGCAGTGAAGACAGGGGGTATAATGAGCAGTTCTTC

clone size: .
D gene: .
V gene: TRBV5-1
J gene: TRBJ2-1
CDR3 protein: CASSLGWGRYNEQFF
CDR3 DNA: TGCGCCAGCAGCTTGGGATGGGGCCGATACAATGAGCAGTTCTTC

clone size: .
D gene: .
V gene: TRBV19
J gene: TRBJ1-5
CDR3 protein: CASRQGSDQPQHF
CDR3 DNA: TGTGCCAGTAGACAGGGTAGCGATCAGCCCCAGCATTTT

clone size: .
D gene: TRBD1
V gene: TRBV4-3
J gene: TRBJ1-1
CDR3 protein: CASSQNLQGVAEAFF
CDR3 DNA: TGCGCCAGCAGCCAAAACCTACAGGGGGTGGCTGAAGCTTTCTTT

clone size: .
D gene: TRBD1
V gene: TRBV5-8
J gene: TRBJ1-5
CDR3 protein: CASSSGTGARQPQHF
CDR3 DNA: TGTGCCAGCAGCTCCGGGACAGGGGCTAGGCAGCCCCAGCATTTT